This TCR beta chain was captured by sequencing in a study of control samples from healthy donors and cancer patients. Assay: immunoSEQ multiplex PCR; the TCRdb copy retains only in-frame clones and omits some. The table shows some 71,000 clones, with 75% to 95% occurring only once. Trimming cost V 6 bases and J 9 bases, with 12 bases left between them. The CDR3 contains 11 residues. CDR1 and CDR2 (germline): GTSNPN, SVGIG (reference sequence). The receptor was derived from a woman between 50 and 59 years old with colorectal cancer. This chain uses TRBV30 with TRBJ2-1, with D tentatively TRBD1 or TRBD2 (6 bases each). Sequenced: PBMCs. The CDR3 DNA reads as TGTGCCTGCAGCGGAGGGGGTGAGCAGTTCTTC. Protein product: CACSGGGEQFF.